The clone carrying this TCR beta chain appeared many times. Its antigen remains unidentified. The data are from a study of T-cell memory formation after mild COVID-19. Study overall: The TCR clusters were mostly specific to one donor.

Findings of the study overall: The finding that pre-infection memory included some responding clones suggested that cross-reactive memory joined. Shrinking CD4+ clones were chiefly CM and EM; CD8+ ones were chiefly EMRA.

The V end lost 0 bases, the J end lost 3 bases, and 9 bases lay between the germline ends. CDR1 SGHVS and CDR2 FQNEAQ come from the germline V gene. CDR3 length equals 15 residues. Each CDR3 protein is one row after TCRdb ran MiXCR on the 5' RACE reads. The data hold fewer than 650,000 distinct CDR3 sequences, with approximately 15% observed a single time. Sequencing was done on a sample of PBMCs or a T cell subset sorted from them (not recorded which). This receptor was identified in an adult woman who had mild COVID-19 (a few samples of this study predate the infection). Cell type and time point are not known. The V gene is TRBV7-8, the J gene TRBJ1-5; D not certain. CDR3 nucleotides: TGTGCCAGCAGCTTAGCTGAGGGCAACAATCAGCCCCAGCATTTT. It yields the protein CASSLAEGNNQPQHF.